These 4 T cell receptor beta chains came from one sample sequenced in a study of blood T cells in healthy people across ages. A second PCR, run for roughly 7 to 12 cycles, used a sample-barcoded 5' primer plus a J-beta primer mix. TCRdb independently ran MiXCR on the 5' RACE reads; one entry per CDR3 protein. The sample carries 790,000 or so distinct CDR3 sequences, 35% to 60% recorded once. Source material: blood. The receptors stem from a man of 80 years or more in good health.

J is TRBJ1-2 and V is TRBV29-1; D not resolved. The CDR3 is made up of 15 amino acids. Germline assignment: CDR1 SQVTM and CDR2 ANQGSEA. Trimming took 0 bases from V and 6 from J, leaving 17 bases between them. CDR3: CSVEDSAGQFDGYTF. DNA for the CDR3: TGCAGCGTTGAAGACTCCGCGGGTCAATTCGATGGCTACACCTTC.

The chain links TRBV6-2 or TRBV6-3 to TRBJ2-7; possibly TRBD1 or TRBD2 for D (5 bases each). In germline, CDR1 is MNHEY, CDR2 SVGEGT. V lost 6 bases, J lost 0 bases, and 15 bases lay in between. There are 15 residues in the CDR3. The CDR3 region is CASRPGTSSSYEQYF. In nucleotides, the CDR3 is TGTGCCAGCAGACCCGGGACGTCTAGCTCCTACGAGCAGTACTTC.

This rearrangement joins TRBV12-3 or TRBV12-4 to TRBJ1-1; D is undetermined. The V gene lost 4 bases and the J gene lost 5 bases, with 17 bases spanning the gap. The CDR3 has 15 residues. CDR3 bases: TGTGCCAGCAGTTCCCCTGACCGGGTGGGGACTGAAGCTTTCTTT. Translated: CASSSPDRVGTEAFF.

This clonotype was found a few times. The V call is TRBV7-2, the J call TRBJ1-1; D uncertain. The V gene lost 0 bases and the J gene lost 8 bases, with 10 bases spanning the gap. The CDR3 contains 13 residues. Looked up from germline, CDR1 is SGHTA and CDR2 is FQGNSA. The CDR3 DNA reads TGTGCCAGCAGCTTAGCTCGGGTCAGGGAAGCTTTCTTT. It specifies CASSLARVREAFF.